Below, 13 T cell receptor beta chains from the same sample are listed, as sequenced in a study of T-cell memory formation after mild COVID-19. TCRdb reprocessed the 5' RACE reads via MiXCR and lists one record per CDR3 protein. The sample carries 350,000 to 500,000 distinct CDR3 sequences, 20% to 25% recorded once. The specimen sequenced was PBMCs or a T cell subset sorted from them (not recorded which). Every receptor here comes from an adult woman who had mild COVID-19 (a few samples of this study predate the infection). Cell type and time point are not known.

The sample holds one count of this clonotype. For the CDR3, the DNA is TGCGCCAGCAGCTTCGGGGGAGGAGATTACAATGAGCAGTTCTTC. Translation: CASSFGGGDYNEQFF. The chain couples TRBV5-1 to TRBJ2-1; D might be TRBD2 (6 bases). CDR1 is SGHRS, CDR2 YFSETQ, per germline. The germline V and J ends were trimmed by 2 bases and 4 bases, with 13 bases remaining between them. This CDR3 has 15 residues.

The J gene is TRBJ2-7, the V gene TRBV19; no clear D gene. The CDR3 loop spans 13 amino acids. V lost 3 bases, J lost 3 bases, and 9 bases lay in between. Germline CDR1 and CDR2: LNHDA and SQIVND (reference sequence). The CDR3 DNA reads TGTGCCAGTAGTATGAGTCCGGTCTACGAGCAGTACTTC. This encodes CASSMSPVYEQYF.

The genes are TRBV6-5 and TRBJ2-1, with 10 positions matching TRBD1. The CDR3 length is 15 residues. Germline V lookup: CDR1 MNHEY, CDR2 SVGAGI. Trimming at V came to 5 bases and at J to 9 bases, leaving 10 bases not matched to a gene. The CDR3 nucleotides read TGTGCCAGCAGTCCAACCGGGACAGGGGAAATTGAGCAGTTCTTC. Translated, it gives CASSPTGTGEIEQFF.

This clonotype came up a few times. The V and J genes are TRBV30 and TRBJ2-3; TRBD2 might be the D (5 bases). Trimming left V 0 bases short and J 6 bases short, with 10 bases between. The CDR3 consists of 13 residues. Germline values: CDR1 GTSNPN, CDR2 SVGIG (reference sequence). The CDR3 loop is CAWSVLVSDTQYF. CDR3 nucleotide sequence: TGTGCCTGGAGTGTACTAGTATCCGATACGCAGTATTTT.

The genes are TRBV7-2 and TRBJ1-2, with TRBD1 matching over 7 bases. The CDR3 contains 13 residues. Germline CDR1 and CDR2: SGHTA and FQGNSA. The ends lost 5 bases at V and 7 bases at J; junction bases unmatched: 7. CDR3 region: CASSADRAGGYTF. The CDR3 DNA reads TGTGCCAGCAGCGCAGACAGGGCGGGTGGCTACACCTTC.

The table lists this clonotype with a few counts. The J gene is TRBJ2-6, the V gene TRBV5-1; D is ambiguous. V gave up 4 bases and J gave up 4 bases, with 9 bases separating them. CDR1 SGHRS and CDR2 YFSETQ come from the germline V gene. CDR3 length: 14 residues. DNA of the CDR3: TGCGCCAGCAGCCCTATCTACGGGGCCAACGTCCTGACTTTC. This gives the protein CASSPIYGANVLTF.

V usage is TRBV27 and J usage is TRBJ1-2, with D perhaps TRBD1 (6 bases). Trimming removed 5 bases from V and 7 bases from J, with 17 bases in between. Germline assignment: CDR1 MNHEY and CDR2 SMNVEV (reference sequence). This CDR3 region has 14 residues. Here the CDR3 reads CASSSYGGDAGYTF. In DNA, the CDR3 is TGTGCCAGCAGTAGCTACGGGGGCGATGCTGGCTACACCTTC.

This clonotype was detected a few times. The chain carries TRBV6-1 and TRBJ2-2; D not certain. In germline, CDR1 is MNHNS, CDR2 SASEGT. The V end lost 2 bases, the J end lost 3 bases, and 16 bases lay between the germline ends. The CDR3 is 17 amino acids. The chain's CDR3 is CASSEIDIHVDTGELFF. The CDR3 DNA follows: TGTGCCAGCAGTGAAATAGACATCCATGTAGACACCGGGGAGCTGTTTTTT.

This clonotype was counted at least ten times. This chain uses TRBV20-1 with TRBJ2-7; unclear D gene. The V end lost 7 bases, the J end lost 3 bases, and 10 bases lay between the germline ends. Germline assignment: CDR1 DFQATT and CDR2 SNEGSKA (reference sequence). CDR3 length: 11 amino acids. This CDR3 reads CSGSDGYEQYF. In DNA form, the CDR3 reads TGCAGTGGGTCTGACGGCTACGAGCAGTACTTC.

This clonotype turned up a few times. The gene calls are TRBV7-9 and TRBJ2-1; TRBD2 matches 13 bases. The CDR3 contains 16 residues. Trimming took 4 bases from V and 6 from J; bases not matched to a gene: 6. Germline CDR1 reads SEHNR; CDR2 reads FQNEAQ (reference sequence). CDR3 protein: CASSSLTSGGPNEQFF. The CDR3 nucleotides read TGTGCCAGCAGCTCCCTGACTAGCGGGGGGCCCAATGAGCAGTTCTTC.

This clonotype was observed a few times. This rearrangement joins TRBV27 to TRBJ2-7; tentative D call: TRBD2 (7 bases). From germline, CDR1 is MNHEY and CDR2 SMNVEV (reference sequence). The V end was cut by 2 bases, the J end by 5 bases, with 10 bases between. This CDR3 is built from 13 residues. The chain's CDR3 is CASSLVGGDEQYF. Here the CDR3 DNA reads TGTGCCAGCAGTTTAGTAGGGGGGGACGAGCAGTACTTC.

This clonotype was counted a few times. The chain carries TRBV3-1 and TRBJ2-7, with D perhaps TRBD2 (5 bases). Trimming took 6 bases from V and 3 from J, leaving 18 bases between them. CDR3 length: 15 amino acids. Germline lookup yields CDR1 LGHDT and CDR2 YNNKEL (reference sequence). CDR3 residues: CASSSVLASLYEQYF. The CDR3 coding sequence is TGTGCCAGCAGTTCGGTCTTAGCGAGTCTCTACGAGCAGTACTTC.

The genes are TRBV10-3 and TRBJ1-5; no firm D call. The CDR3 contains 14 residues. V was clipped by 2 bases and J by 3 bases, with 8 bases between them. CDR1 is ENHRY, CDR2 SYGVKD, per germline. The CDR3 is CAISEISLNQPQHF. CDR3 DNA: TGTGCCATCAGTGAGATCAGCCTCAATCAGCCCCAGCATTTT.